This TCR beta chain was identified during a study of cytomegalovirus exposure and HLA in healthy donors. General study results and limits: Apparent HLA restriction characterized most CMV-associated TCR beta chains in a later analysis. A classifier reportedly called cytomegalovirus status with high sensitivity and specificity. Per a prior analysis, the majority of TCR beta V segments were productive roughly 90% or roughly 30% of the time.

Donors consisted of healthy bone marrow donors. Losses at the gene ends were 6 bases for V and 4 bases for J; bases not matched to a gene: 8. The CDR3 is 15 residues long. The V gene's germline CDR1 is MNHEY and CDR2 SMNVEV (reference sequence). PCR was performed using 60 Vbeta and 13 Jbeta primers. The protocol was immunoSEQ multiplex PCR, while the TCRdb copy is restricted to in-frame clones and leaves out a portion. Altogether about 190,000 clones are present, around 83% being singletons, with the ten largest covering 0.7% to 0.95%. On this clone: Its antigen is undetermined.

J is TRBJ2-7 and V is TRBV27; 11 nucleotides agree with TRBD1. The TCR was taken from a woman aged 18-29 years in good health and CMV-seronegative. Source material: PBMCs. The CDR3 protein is CASRETGTGGYEQYF. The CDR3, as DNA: TGTGCCAGCAGAGAAACCGGGACAGGGGGATACGAGCAGTACTTC.